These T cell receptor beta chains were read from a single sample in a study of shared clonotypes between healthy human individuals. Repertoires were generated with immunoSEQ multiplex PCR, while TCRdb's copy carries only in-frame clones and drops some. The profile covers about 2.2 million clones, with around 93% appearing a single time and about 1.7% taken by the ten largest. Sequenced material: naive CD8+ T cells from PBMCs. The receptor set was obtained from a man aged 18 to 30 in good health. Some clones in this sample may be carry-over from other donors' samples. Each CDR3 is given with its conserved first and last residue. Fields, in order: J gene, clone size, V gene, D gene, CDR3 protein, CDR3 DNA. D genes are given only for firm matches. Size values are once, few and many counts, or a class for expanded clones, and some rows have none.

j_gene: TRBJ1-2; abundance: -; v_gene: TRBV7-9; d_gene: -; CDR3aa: CASSLAGVHGYTF; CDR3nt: TGTGCCAGCAGCTTAGCTGGGGTACATGGCTACACCTTC
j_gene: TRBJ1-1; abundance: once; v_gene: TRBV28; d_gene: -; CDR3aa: CASDSFVQRTPNTEAFF; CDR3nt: TGTGCCTCCGACAGTTTTGTTCAGAGGACACCGAACACTGAAGCTTTCTTT
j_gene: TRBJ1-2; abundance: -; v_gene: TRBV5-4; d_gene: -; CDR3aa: CASSPLLGQALNYGYTF; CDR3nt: TGTGCCAGCAGCCCCCTCTTGGGGCAGGCCCTAAACTATGGCTACACCTTC
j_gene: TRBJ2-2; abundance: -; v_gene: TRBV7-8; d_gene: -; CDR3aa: CASSLALGAIGELFF; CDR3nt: TGTGCCAGCAGCTTAGCGCTTGGGGCGATCGGGGAGCTGTTTTTT
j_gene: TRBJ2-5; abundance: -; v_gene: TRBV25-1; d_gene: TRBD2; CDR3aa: CASSEFWRGLQETQYF; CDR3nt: TGTGCCAGCAGTGAATTCTGGCGGGGGTTACAAGAGACCCAGTACTTC
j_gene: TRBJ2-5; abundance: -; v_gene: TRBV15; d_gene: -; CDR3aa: CATSRERGFQETQYF; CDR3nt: TGTGCCACCAGCAGAGAGCGGGGATTCCAAGAGACCCAGTACTTC
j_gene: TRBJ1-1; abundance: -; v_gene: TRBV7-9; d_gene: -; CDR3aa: CASSIERVSLEAFF; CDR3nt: TGTGCCAGCAGCATTGAACGGGTTTCCTTAGAAGCTTTCTTT
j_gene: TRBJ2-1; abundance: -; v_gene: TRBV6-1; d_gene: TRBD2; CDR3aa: CASPGGPGSYNEQFF; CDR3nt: TGTGCCAGTCCGGGAGGGCCTGGGTCCTACAATGAGCAGTTCTTC
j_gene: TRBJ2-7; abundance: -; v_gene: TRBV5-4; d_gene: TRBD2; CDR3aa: CASSDSLYRLAGAYEQYF; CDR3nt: TGTGCCAGCAGCGATTCCCTATACCGACTAGCGGGAGCCTACGAGCAGTACTTC
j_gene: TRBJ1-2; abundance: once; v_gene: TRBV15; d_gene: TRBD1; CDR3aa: CATSTHRGHGYTF; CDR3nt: TGTGCCACCAGCACCCACAGGGGCCATGGCTACACCTTC
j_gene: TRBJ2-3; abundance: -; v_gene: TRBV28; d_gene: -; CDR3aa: CASRDRQSSTDTQYF; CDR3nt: TGTGCCAGCAGGGACCGACAGAGCTCCACAGATACGCAGTATTTT
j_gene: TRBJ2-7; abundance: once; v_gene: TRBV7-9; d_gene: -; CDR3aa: CASSWTTSEQYF; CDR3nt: TGTGCCAGCAGCTGGACAACGTCCGAGCAGTACTTC
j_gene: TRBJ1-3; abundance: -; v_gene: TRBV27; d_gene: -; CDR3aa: CASSAILGNTIYF; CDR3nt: TGTGCCAGCAGTGCAATACTGGGAAACACCATATATTTT
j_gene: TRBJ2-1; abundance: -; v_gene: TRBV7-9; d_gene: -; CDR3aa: CASSFLHGEGNEQFF; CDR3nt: TGTGCCAGCAGCTTTCTCCATGGAGAGGGGAATGAGCAGTTCTTC
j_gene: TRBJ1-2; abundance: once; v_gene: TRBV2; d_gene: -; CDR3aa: CASPKELRTYGYTF; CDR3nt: TGTGCCAGCCCTAAGGAGCTTCGTACCTATGGCTACACCTTC
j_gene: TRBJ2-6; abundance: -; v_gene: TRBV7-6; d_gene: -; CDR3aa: CASSYSQYSSGANVLTF; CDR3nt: TGTGCCAGCAGCTATAGCCAGTATAGCTCTGGGGCCAACGTCCTGACTTTC
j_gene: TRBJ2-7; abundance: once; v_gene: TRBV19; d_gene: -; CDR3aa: CASRSPGEYEQYF; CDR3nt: TGTGCCAGTAGAAGTCCTGGGGAATACGAGCAGTACTTC
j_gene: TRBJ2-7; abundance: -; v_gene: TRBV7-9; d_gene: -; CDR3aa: CASSLRDPAYEQYF; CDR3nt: TGTGCCAGCAGCCTCCGGGACCCCGCTTACGAGCAGTACTTC
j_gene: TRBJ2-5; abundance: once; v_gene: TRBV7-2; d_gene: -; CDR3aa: CASSLALASSETQYF; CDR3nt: TGTGCCAGCAGCTTAGCGCTGGCTTCCTCCGAGACCCAGTACTTC
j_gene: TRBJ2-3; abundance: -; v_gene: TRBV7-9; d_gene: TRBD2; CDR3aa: CASRRTSGIADTQYF; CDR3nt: TGTGCCAGCAGACGGACTAGCGGGATCGCAGATACGCAGTATTTT